This TCR beta chain was recorded in a study of tumor and adjacent non-tumor tissue in lung cancer. Study-wide findings and caveats: In normal lung, the top 100 clones were significantly more dominant than in tumor.

The CDR3 is made up of 12 amino acids. Looked up from germline, CDR1 is DFQATT and CDR2 is SNEGSKA (reference sequence). The ends were cut back, 8 bases at V and 8 bases at J, with 18 bases in the middle. The library came from three nested PCR rounds adapted from ARM-PCR protocols. TCRdb re-derived calls from the multiplex PCR reads in MiXCR, one entry per CDR3 protein. The sample records more than 55,000 distinct CDR3 sequences, 65% to 80% being singletons. No cell sorting was done before RNA was extracted from the tissue. Distant lung tissue was collected more than 3 cm away from the tumor edge. As concerns this clonotype: Antigen specificity is unknown.

Source material: distant non-tumor lung tissue. J is TRBJ1-1 and V is TRBV20-1, with D possibly TRBD1 on 5 matching bases. This TCR was recovered from a man aged 60 to 69 with non-small cell lung cancer. The CDR3 nucleotides are TGCAGTACCGAGTCGGGGCGGAACGAAGCTTTCTTT. The encoded protein is CSTESGRNEAFF.